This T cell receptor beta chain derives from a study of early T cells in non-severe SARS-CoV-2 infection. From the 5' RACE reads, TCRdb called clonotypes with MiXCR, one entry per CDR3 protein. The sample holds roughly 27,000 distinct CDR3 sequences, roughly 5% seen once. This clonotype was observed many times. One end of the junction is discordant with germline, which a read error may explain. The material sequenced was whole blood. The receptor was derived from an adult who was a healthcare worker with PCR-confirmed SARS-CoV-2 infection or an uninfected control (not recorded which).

In nucleotides, the CDR3 is TGTGCCAGCAGCTCTTTGGGGAGGCGGGGGTACAATGAGCAGCTCTTC. Its translation: CASSSLGRRGYNEQLF. The chain links TRBV7-2 to TRBJ2-1; TRBD2 matches at 7 bases. The CDR3 has 16 residues. The germline gives CDR1 SGHTA, CDR2 FQGNSA.